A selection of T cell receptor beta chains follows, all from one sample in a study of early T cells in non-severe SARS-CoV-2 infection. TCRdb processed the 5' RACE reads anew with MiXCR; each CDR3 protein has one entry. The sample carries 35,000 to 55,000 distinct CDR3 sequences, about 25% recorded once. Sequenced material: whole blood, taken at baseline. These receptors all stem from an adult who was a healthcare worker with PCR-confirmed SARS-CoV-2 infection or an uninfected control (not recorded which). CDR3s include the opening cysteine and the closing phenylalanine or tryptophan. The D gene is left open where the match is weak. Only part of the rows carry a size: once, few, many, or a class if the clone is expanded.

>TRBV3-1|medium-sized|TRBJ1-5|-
TGTGCCAGCAGCCGCAGCCGGGGTGAAGATCAGCCCCAGCATTTT
CASSRSRGEDQPQHF
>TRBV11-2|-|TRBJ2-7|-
TGTGCCAGCGGCTCCTCCGCAGACAGAGCCTACGAGCAGTACTTC
CASGSSADRAYEQYF
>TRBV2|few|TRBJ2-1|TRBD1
TGTGCCAGCAGCCCGGACAGGGTAAATGAGCAGTTCTTC
CASSPDRVNEQFF
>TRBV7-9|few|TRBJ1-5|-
TGTGCCAGCAGCTTAAGGATGGGACAGCCCCAGCATTTT
CASSLRMGQPQHF
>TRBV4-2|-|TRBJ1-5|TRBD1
TGTGCCAGCAGCCGCGGACAGGGGGCCGGGCAGCCCCAGCATTTT
CASSRGQGAGQPQHF
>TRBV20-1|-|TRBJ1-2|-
TGCAGTGCCCTTCTGAGGGACGGCTATGGCTACACCTTC
CSALLRDGYGYTF
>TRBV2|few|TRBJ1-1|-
TGTGCCAGTCAGGTGAACACTGAAGCTTTCTTT
CASQVNTEAFF
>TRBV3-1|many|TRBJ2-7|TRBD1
TGTGCCAGCAGCCTCGGACAGGCAATCGAGCAGTACTTC
CASSLGQAIEQYF
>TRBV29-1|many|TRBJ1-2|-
TGCAGCGTTGCCCGAGCCGATTCCTATGGCTACACCTTC
CSVARADSYGYTF
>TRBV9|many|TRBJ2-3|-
TGTGCCAGCAGCCCCCGAGGCGGGGTTCAAGATACGCAGTATTTT
CASSPRGGVQDTQYF
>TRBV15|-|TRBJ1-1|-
TGTGCCACCAGCAGAGCCCTCGGGGGTCAGGCTGAAGCTTTCTTT
CATSRALGGQAEAFF
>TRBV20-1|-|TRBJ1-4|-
TGCAGTGCTACGGACGGTGGGGAAAAACTGTTTTTT
CSATDGGEKLFF
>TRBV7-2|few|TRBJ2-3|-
TGTGCCAGCAGCTTAAGGGACTCAGATACGCAGTATTTT
CASSLRDSDTQYF
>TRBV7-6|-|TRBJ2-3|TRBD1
TGTGCCAGCAGCCGGGACAGAACCACAGATACGCAGTATTTT
CASSRDRTTDTQYF
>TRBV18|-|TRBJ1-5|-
TGTGCCAGCTCGCCCCCGGGTAACAATCAGCCCCAGCATTTT
CASSPPGNNQPQHF
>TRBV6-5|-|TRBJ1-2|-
TGTGCCAGCAGCTCCGGTGGAGGGGGTGAAGGATCCTACACCTTC
CASSSGGGGEGSYTF
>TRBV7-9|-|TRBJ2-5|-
TGTGCCAGCAGCACCGGGAGAAACAAGGAGACCCAGTACTTC
CASSTGRNKETQYF
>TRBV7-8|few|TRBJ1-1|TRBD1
TGTGCCAGCAGCTTGGGGACAGCGAACACTGAAGCTTTCTTT
CASSLGTANTEAFF
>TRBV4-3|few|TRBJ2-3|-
TGCGCCAGCAGCCAAGATGGGGACCCAAAAACAGATACGCAGTATTTT
CASSQDGDPKTDTQYF
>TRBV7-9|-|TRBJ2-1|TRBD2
TGTGCCAGCAGTTCATCCCCCGCTAGCGGGGGGGATGAGCAGTTCTTC
CASSSSPASGGDEQFF
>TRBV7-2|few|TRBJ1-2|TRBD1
TGTGCCAGCAGCTTAGCCCCCGGACTAACAGGGGACTATGGCTACACCTTC
CASSLAPGLTGDYGYTF
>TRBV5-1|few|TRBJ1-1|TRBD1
TGCGCCAGCAGCTTCGGACAGGGCAACATGAACACTGAAGCTTTCTTT
CASSFGQGNMNTEAFF
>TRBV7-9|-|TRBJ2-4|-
TGTGCCAGCAGCCCCCGGGATAACTTCATTCAGTACTTC
CASSPRDNFIQYF
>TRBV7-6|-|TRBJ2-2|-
TGTGCCAGCAGCCGTCAAGGGCTCTCGAACACCGGGGAGCTGTTTTTT
CASSRQGLSNTGELFF
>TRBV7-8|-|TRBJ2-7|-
TGTGCCAGCAGCTTTACCCCCGGACAGCAGTACTTC
CASSFTPGQQYF
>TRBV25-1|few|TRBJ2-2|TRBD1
TGTGCCAGCAGTGAAACAGGGGCCAACACCGGGGAGCTGTTTTTT
CASSETGANTGELFF
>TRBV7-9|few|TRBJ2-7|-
TGTGCCAGCAGCATACCCGGGGAGCAGTACTTC
CASSIPGEQYF
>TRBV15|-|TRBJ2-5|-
TGTGCCACCAGCAACGGACCCCAGTTTTCGGAGACCCAGTACTTC
CATSNGPQFSETQYF
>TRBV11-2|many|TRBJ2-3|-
TGTGCCAGCAGCTTAGCTGGCACAGATACGCAGTATTTT
CASSLAGTDTQYF
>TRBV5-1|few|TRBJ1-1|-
TGCGCCAGCAGAGAGGGTTACACTGAAGCTTTCTTT
CASREGYTEAFF
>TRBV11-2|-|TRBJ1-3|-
TGTGCCAGCAGCCCGAGAGGGTTGAACACCATATATTTT
CASSPRGLNTIYF
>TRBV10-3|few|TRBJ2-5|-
TGTGCCACCTCGGGGGAGCCTGAAGAGACCCAGTACTTC
CATSGEPEETQYF
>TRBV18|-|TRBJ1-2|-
TGTGCCAGCTCACCTGACGGTGGCTATGGCTACACCTTC
CASSPDGGYGYTF
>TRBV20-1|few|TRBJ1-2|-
TGCAGTGCTAGTCACTCATCAAACTATGGCTACACCTTC
CSASHSSNYGYTF
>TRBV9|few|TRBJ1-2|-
TGTGCCAGCAGCGGGACAGCGTCCTATGGCTACACCTTC
CASSGTASYGYTF
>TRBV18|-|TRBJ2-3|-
TGTGCCAGCTCTGAGGGCCTAGATACGCAGTATTTT
CASSEGLDTQYF
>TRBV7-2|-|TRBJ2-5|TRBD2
TGTGCCAGCAGCTTAGAATCCGGGACTAGCAGAGAGACCCAGTACTTC
CASSLESGTSRETQYF
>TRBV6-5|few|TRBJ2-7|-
TGTGCCAGCAGTTCCCCAGCTAAGGGAGGCGAGCAGTACTTC
CASSSPAKGGEQYF
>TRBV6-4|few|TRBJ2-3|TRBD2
TGTGCCAGCAGTGACGGGGGGGGCACAGATACGCAGTATTTT
CASSDGGGTDTQYF
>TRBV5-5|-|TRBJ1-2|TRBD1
TGTGCCAGCAGCCAGCCGGGACAGGGGCTTGGTGGCTACACCTTC
CASSQPGQGLGGYTF
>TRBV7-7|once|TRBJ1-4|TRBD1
TGTGCTAGCAGCTCGACGCAGGGGGCTAATGAAAAACTGTTTTTT
CASSSTQGANEKLFF
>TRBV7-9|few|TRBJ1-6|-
TGTGCCAGCAGCCCAGGACGGGATAATTCACCCCTCCACTTT
CASSPGRDNSPLHF
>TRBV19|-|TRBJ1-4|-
TGTGCCAGCAAGAAAGGGATCAATTTTAATGAAAAACTGTTTTTT
CASKKGINFNEKLFF
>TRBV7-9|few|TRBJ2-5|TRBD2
TGTGCCAGCAGCTATTTACGTAGCGGGGGGCAAGAGACCCAGTACTTC
CASSYLRSGGQETQYF
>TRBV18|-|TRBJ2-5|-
TGTGCCAGCTCACCCCGGACGTTCCAAGAGACCCAGTACTTC
CASSPRTFQETQYF
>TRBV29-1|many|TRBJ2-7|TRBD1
TGCAGCGTAGCGGGACAGGGAGAGTACGAGCAGTACTTC
CSVAGQGEYEQYF
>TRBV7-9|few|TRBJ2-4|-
TGTGCCAGCAGCTTATCACAGGGTGAAGGGCACTTC
CASSLSQGEGHF
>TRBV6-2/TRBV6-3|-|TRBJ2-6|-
TGTGCCAGCAGTCGGCAGATCTCTGGGGCCAACGTCCTGACTTTC
CASSRQISGANVLTF
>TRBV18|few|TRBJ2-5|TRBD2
TGTGCCAGCTCACCACCCTCGGGGGGGATTTCGGAGACCCAGTACTTC
CASSPPSGGISETQYF
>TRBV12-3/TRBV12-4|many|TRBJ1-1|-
TGTGCCAGCAGTTTAAAAGGCCAGCACACTGAAGCTTTCTTT
CASSLKGQHTEAFF
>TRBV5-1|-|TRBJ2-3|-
TGCGCCAGCAGCGTAAGGCCAGATACGCAGTATTTT
CASSVRPDTQYF
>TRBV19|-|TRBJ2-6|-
TGTGCCAGTAGTATTAAGAGAAAAGGGGTAGGCGGGGCCAACGTCCTGACTTTC
CASSIKRKGVGGANVLTF